A selection of T cell receptor beta chains follows, all from one sample in a study of Ad26.COV2.S vaccination and SARS-CoV-2 variants. The method was immunoSEQ multiplex PCR; TCRdb's version includes in-frame clones alone and lacks a portion of them. This table holds a few hundred thousand clones, roughly 90% found once. The material was peripheral blood, obtained in a trial of Ad26.COV2.S vaccine versus placebo. These receptors were collected from a person between 18 and 65 years old who received the Ad26.COV2.S COVID-19 vaccine or a placebo. CDR3s leave out the opening cysteine and the closing phenylalanine or tryptophan. The order of the fields is D gene, V gene, CDR3 protein. A D gene is named only where the DNA matches it firmly.

. TRBV6-5 AIPGAHGTEAF
TRBD2 TRBV18 ASSPSRGAILSYEQY
. TRBV30 AWSVRTDNEQF
. TRBV24-1 ATSDTRGNEQF
. TRBV5-6 ASSLELYEQY
. TRBV19 ATKSSWDSPLH
. TRBV11-2 ASGANEEAGELF
. TRBV6-6 ASSYFGRDTEAF
TRBD1 TRBV4-1 ASSQFHGTGGTNYGYT
. TRBV7-2 ASSSPGINEQF
. TRBV4-1 ASSQDSTSVRQETQY
. TRBV29-1 SVLRFGDSNTGELF
. TRBV7-6 ASSPGQGIYNEQF
TRBD2 TRBV7-9 ASSLVGTSGGAWNEQF
. TRBV12-3/TRBV12-4 ASSFPDKYGYT
. TRBV28 ASSPTGQSNQPQH
. TRBV28 ASSLPTGQTTGELF
. TRBV11-2 ASRSYRVEQY
. TRBV4-1 ASTPTSLGQPQH
. TRBV7-2 ASIPRVGSQETQY
TRBD1 TRBV19 ASSNDRGGSPLH
. TRBV7-9 ASSPTMTEAF
. TRBV6-5 ASSYSITELF
TRBD2 TRBV3-1/TRBV3-2 ASSQEGLAGIGKF
. TRBV6-5 ASTYGVAGNSPLH
TRBD1 TRBV27 ASSLQGQGYEQY
. TRBV14 ASSRIEHEQY
TRBD1 TRBV5-6 ASRFLTGGYGYT
. TRBV27 ASSLSPSWVGETQY
. TRBV5-4 ASSFRGTDTQY
TRBD1 TRBV5-4 ASSSSLSDRGRTGELF
. TRBV5-4 ASSQKYNRRGAYEQY
TRBD2 TRBV4-1 ASSLSGASSYEQY
TRBD1 TRBV9 ASSVNGDRLSADTQY
. TRBV7-9 ASSYLDRRDTQY
TRBD1 TRBV11-3 ASSLRDSRTDTQY
. TRBV4-3 ASSQEGQGGTYEQY
. TRBV9 ASSPRGGSLFDYEQY
TRBD1 TRBV7-8 ASSPGQFRINSPLH
. TRBV6-5 ASSYLAASGNTIY